The 27 T cell receptor beta chains listed next were all sequenced from one sample in a study of shared clonotypes between healthy human individuals. Method: immunoSEQ multiplex PCR; TCRdb's copy keeps in-frame clones and lacks some. The table shows some 1 million clones, with 60% to 80% occurring only once. Material: memory CD4+ T cells sorted from blood. Described subset: CD45RA-negative fraction. The receptors shown here come from a man between 18 and 35 years old in good health.

The chain recombines TRBV27 with TRBJ1-2; weak D call: TRBD1 (6 bases). CDR3 length: 14 amino acids. Germline CDR1 is MNHEY and CDR2 is SMNVEV (reference sequence). Trimming removed 6 bases from V and 8 bases from J, with 19 bases in between. CDR3 residues: CASSHRTDARGYTF. In DNA, the CDR3 is TGTGCCAGCAGCCACCGGACAGACGCCCGGGGCTACACCTTC.

This clone occurred a few times. The chain carries TRBV10-3 and TRBJ2-7; D not certain. The V gene lost 6 bases and the J gene lost 3 bases, with 6 bases spanning the gap. Per the germline V gene, CDR1 is ENHRY and CDR2 is SYGVKD. The CDR3 is 11 amino acids. The CDR3 DNA reads as TGTGCCATCAGAAGCGACTACGAGCAGTACTTC. Protein: CAIRSDYEQYF.

A single count supports this clone. The chain employs TRBV29-1 and TRBJ2-3; D is undetermined. Trimming removed 8 bases at V and 2 bases at J, with 8 bases between. CDR1 and CDR2 from the germline V gene are SQVTM and ANQGSEA. The length of the CDR3 is 11 residues. The CDR3: CSSRNTDTQYF. The CDR3 DNA is TGCAGCTCACGAAACACAGATACGCAGTATTTT.

The CDR3 loop is CASSNYRHSADNEQFF. For the CDR3, the DNA is TGTGCCAGCAGCAATTACCGCCACTCGGCGGACAATGAGCAGTTCTTC. V usage is TRBV7-9 and J usage is TRBJ2-1; D remains ambiguous. Between the trimmed V and J ends, which lost 5 bases and 5 bases, there was a span of 19 bases. Germline assignment: CDR1 SEHNR and CDR2 FQNEAQ (reference sequence). The CDR3 covers 16 residues.

The chain joins TRBV11-2 to TRBJ2-7, with D perhaps matching TRBD1 (6 bases). Germline-derived CDR1 and CDR2 are SGHAT and FQNNGV. With 5 bases removed from V and 6 bases from J, the gap between germline ends came to 20 bases. The CDR3 is made up of 15 amino acids. CDR3 loop: CASSPYHIQGAEQYF. The CDR3 DNA is TGTGCCAGCAGCCCCTACCACATACAGGGTGCCGAGCAGTACTTC.

The V call is TRBV10-3, the J call TRBJ1-4; 11 bases match TRBD1. CDR1 is ENHRY, CDR2 SYGVKD, per germline. CDR3 length: 12 residues. J was trimmed by 7 bases and V by 11 bases; bases with no gene match: 3. The DNA of the CDR3 is TGTGCCTCCGGGACAGGGGGTGAAAAACTGTTTTTT. Its translation is CASGTGGEKLFF.

V gene TRBV7-9 combines with J gene TRBJ1-4; a weak D match, TRBD1 (6 bases). The CDR3 sequence is 12 residues long. CDR1 and CDR2 (germline): SEHNR, FQNEAQ (reference sequence). CDR3 residues: CAAGEMGEKLFF. The CDR3 nucleotides read TGTGCGGCAGGGGAAATGGGGGAAAAACTGTTTTTT.

The chain links TRBV27 to TRBJ1-3; no clear D. V shed 2 bases and J shed 0 bases, with 5 bases lying between them. CDR1 is MNHEY, CDR2 SMNVEV, per germline (reference sequence). The CDR3 runs 14 residues. DNA for the CDR3: TGTGCCAGCAGTTTACGGAGCTCTGGAAACACCATATATTTT. This sequence encodes CASSLRSSGNTIYF.

The chain employs TRBV30 and TRBJ2-5; the D call may be TRBD1 or TRBD2 (5 bases each). This CDR3 comprises 14 residues. Germline V gene sequence: CDR1 GTSNPN, CDR2 SVGIG (reference sequence). Trimming cost V 5 bases and J 1 base, with 14 bases left between them. The CDR3 spells CAWDQPGTQETQYF. CDR3 DNA: TGTGCCTGGGATCAACCCGGGACCCAAGAGACCCAGTACTTC.

The genes are TRBV20-1 and TRBJ2-5, with TRBD1 identical over 7 bases. V shed 5 bases, J shed 4 bases, and the junction held 1 base outside the gene matches. The CDR3 covers 11 residues. The germline CDR1 and CDR2 sequences are DFQATT and SNEGSKA (reference sequence). CDR3 coding DNA: TGCAGTGCTCAGGGGGTAGAGACCCAGTACTTC. It specifies CSAQGVETQYF.

The J gene is TRBJ2-1, the V gene TRBV11-3; 10 bases match TRBD2. Per the germline V gene, CDR1 is SGHNT and CDR2 is YENEEA. J lost 5 bases, V lost 5 bases, and 9 bases had no gene match. This CDR3 comprises 16 residues. In nucleotides, the CDR3 is TGTGCCAGCAGCATTCGGACTAGCGGATATGACAATGAGCAGTTCTTC. Translated: CASSIRTSGYDNEQFF. Supplemented by reference TRBV11-3 and TRBJ2-1, the full variable domain reads EAGVVQSPRYKIIEKKQPVAFWCNPISGHNTLYWYLQNLGQGPELLIRYENEEAVDDSQLPKDRFSAERLKGVDSTLKIQPAELGDSAVYLCASSIRTSGYDNEQFFGPGTRLTVL.

This chain links TRBV5-1 with TRBJ1-4; weak D call: TRBD1 (5 bases). CDR3 length: 14 amino acids. Germline CDR1 reads SGHRS; CDR2 reads YFSETQ. Between the trimmed V and J ends, which lost 2 bases and 5 bases, there was a span of 10 bases. CDR3 nucleotide sequence: TGCGCCAGCAGCTTATCGGGGCACAATGAAAAACTGTTTTTT. It translates to CASSLSGHNEKLFF.

This chain links TRBV11-3 with TRBJ2-7, with D tentatively TRBD1 (5 bases). The length of the CDR3 is 12 residues. V lost 0 bases, J lost 6 bases, and 6 bases lay in between. Germline CDR1 is SGHNT and CDR2 is YENEEA. The CDR3, as DNA: TGTGCCAGCAGCTTAGATGACAGCGAGCAGTACTTC. It specifies CASSLDDSEQYF.

The table lists this clone with a few counts. This sample also contains other DNA sequences that code for the same CDR3. The V call is TRBV19, the J call TRBJ1-5; TRBD1 matches at 7 bases. The CDR3 is 14 amino acids. Germline V gene sequence: CDR1 LNHDA, CDR2 SQIVND (reference sequence). Trimming took 6 bases from V and 3 from J; bases not matched to a gene: 5. CDR3 in amino acids: CASRRQGDNQPQHF. CDR3 nucleotides: TGTGCCAGTAGACGACAGGGAGACAATCAGCCCCAGCATTTT.

This clone was found a few times. The CDR3 DNA is TGTGCCAGCTCCCCGGACGGCTTCCAGCCCTCCTACGAGCAGTACTTC. Translating it yields CASSPDGFQPSYEQYF. This chain connects TRBV18 to TRBJ2-7; D ambiguous. CDR3 length: 16 amino acids. Germline V CDR1 and CDR2: KGHSH, LQKENI. V shed 6 bases and J shed 0 bases, with 18 bases lying between them.

J is TRBJ2-6 and V is TRBV10-2; no clear D gene. Germline CDR1 WSHSY, CDR2 SAAADI. With 6 bases removed from V and 15 bases from J, the gap between germline ends came to 15 bases. The CDR3 runs 12 residues. The DNA of the CDR3 is TGCGCCAGCAGACAAGGGCCCATCGACCTGACTTTC. Protein sequence: CASRQGPIDLTF.

The chain carries TRBV30 and TRBJ2-7; 7 bases map to TRBD1. Germline V gene data show CDR1 as GTSNPN and CDR2 as SVGIG (reference sequence). The CDR3 consists of 15 residues. Trimming took 3 bases from V and 3 from J; bases not matched to a gene: 11. In nucleotides, the CDR3 is TGTGCCTGGAGGACCCTACAGGGGACCTTCTACGAGCAGTACTTC. Translation gives CAWRTLQGTFYEQYF.

The genes are TRBV11-3 and TRBJ2-7; possibly TRBD2 for D (6 bases). Germline loops: CDR1 SGHNT, CDR2 YENEEA. V dropped 0 bases and J dropped 0 bases, with 9 bases sitting between them. This CDR3 is built from 15 residues. CDR3 bases: TGTGCCAGCAGCTTAGATGGAGGGAGCTCCTACGAGCAGTACTTC. This gives the protein CASSLDGGSSYEQYF.

The chain employs TRBV27 and TRBJ1-1; 8 bases line up with TRBD1. Germline V CDR1 and CDR2: MNHEY, SMNVEV (reference sequence). V lost 1 base to trimming and J lost 6 bases; unmatched junction nucleotides: 10. This CDR3 is 16 amino acids long. The CDR3 bases are TGTGCCAGCAGTTTATTATGGACAGGGAGGATCTCTGAAGCTTTCTTT. This codes for CASSLLWTGRISEAFF.

The rearrangement links TRBV30 to TRBJ2-4; 7 bases agree with TRBD1. V lost 2 bases to trimming and J lost 1 base; unmatched junction nucleotides: 14. Germline loops: CDR1 GTSNPN, CDR2 SVGIG (reference sequence). This CDR3 is 18 amino acids long. The CDR3 protein is CAWSYYRGSGRAKNIQYF. The CDR3 region has the DNA TGTGCCTGGAGTTACTACAGGGGATCGGGACGGGCCAAAAACATTCAGTACTTC.

This chain connects TRBV15 to TRBJ1-4; no definite D call. The CDR3 loop spans 16 amino acids. CDR1 and CDR2 (germline): LNHNV, YYDKDF (reference sequence). Trimming removed 2 bases at V and 2 bases at J, with 12 bases between. DNA of the CDR3: TGTGCCACCAGCAGAACCACAGAGAGGACTAATGAAAAACTGTTTTTT. Its translation is CATSRTTERTNEKLFF. The full variable domain, with the rest looked up from reference TRBV15 and TRBJ1-4, is DAMVIQNPRYQVTQFGKPVTLSCSQTLNHNVMYWYQQKSSQAPKLLFHYYDKDFNNEADTPDNFQSRRPNTSFCFLDIRSPGLGDTAMYLCATSRTTERTNEKLFFGSGTQLSVL.

This rearrangement joins TRBV11-3 to TRBJ2-1; D remains ambiguous. CDR3 size: 12 residues. Germline lookup yields CDR1 SGHNT and CDR2 YENEEA. Trimming removed 4 bases from V and 9 bases from J, with 10 bases in between. CDR3 nucleotide sequence: TGTGCCAGCAGCTCCGAGCGAGGTGAGCAGTTCTTC. Translated: CASSSERGEQFF.

V gene TRBV5-3 combines with J gene TRBJ1-1; unclear D gene. TRBV5-3 is known as an ORF, though its function is uncertain. The CDR3 consists of 16 residues. V lost 4 bases, J lost 1 base, and 17 bases lay in between. CDR3 amino acids: CARSREMISRNTEAFF. Written as DNA, the CDR3 is TGTGCCAGAAGCCGCGAGATGATCTCCAGGAACACTGAAGCTTTCTTT.

The chain employs TRBV18 and TRBJ1-2, with D tentatively TRBD1 (5 bases). The V end was cut by 10 bases, the J end by 6 bases, with 12 bases between. Germline lookup yields CDR1 KGHSH and CDR2 LQKENI. The CDR3 is 11 amino acids. This chain's CDR3 is CATAGSDGYTF. DNA of the CDR3: TGTGCCACCGCAGGGTCAGATGGCTACACCTTC.

V usage is TRBV6-1 and J usage is TRBJ2-7; TRBD1 might be the D (5 bases). Germline V CDR1 and CDR2: MNHNS, SASEGT. V dropped 6 bases and J dropped 3 bases, with 12 bases sitting between them. CDR3 length equals 13 residues. CDR3 sequence (DNA): TGTGCCAGCAGGCCCCAGGGCCACTACGAGCAGTACTTC. This sequence encodes CASRPQGHYEQYF.

The CDR3 sequence is CASSVDRTYSPLHF. The CDR3 DNA reads TGTGCCAGCAGCGTGGACAGGACTTATTCACCCCTCCACTTT. The chain recombines TRBV5-6 with TRBJ1-6, with 7 bases matching TRBD1. Trimming cost V 4 bases and J 8 bases; bases outside gene matches: 6. The germline V gene encodes CDR1 SGHDT and CDR2 YYEEEE. This CDR3 comprises 14 residues.

The chain employs TRBV30 and TRBJ2-2; 9 nucleotides align to TRBD2. The ends lost 1 base at V and 3 bases at J; junction bases unmatched: 3. Germline values: CDR1 GTSNPN, CDR2 SVGIG (reference sequence). The CDR3 runs 15 residues. The CDR3 DNA follows: TGTGCCTGGAGTGGGTCTAGCGGGGACACCGGGGAGCTGTTTTTT. It yields the protein CAWSGSSGDTGELFF.